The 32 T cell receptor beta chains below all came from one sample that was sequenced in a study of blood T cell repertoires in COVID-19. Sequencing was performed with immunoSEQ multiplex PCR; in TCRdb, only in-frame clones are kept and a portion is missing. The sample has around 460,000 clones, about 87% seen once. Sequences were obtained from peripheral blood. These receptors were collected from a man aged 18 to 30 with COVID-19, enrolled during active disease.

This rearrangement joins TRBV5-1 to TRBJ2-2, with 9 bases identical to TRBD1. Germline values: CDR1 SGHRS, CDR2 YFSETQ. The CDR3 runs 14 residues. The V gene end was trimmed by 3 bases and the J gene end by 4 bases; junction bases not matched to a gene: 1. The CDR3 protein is CASSSDRGTGELFF. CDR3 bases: TGCGCCAGCAGCTCGGACAGGGGCACCGGGGAGCTGTTTTTT.

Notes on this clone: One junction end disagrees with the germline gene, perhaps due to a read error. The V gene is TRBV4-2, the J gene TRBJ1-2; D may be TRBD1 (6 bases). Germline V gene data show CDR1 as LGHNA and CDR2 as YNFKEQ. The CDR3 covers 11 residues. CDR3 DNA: TGTGCAAGCAGGGGCGGCTATGGCTACACCTTC. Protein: CASRGGYGYTF.

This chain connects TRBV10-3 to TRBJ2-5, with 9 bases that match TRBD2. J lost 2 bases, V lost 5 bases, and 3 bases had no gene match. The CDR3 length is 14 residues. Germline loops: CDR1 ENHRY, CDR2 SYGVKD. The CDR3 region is CAISIAGGQETQYF. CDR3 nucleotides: TGTGCCATCAGTATTGCGGGAGGGCAAGAGACCCAGTACTTC.

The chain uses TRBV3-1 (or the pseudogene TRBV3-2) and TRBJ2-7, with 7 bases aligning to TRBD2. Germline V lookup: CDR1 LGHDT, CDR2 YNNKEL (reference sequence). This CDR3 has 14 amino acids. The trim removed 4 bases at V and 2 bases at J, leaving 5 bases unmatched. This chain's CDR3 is CASSLQRGPYEQYF. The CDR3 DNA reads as TGTGCCAGCAGCCTCCAGCGGGGCCCCTACGAGCAGTACTTC.

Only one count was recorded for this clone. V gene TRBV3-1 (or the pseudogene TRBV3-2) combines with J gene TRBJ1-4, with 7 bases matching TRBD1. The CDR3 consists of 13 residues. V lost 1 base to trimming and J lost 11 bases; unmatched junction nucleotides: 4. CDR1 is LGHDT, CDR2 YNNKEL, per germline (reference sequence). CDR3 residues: CASSQGGQWKLFF. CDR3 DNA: TGTGCCAGCAGCCAAGGGGGACAGTGGAAACTGTTTTTT.

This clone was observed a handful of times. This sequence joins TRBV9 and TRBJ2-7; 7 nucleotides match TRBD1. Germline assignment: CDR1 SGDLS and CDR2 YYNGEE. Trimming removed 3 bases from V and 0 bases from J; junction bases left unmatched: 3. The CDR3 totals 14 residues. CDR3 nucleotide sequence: TGTGCCAGCAGCGCCCGGGACAGCTCCTACGAGCAGTACTTC. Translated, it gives CASSARDSSYEQYF.

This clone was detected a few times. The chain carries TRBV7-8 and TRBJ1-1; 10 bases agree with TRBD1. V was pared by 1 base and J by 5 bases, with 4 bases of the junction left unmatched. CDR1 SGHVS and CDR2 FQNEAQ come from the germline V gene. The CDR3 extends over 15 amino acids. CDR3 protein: CASSLVGTGETEAFF. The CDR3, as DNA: TGTGCCAGCAGCTTAGTGGGGACAGGGGAAACTGAAGCTTTCTTT.

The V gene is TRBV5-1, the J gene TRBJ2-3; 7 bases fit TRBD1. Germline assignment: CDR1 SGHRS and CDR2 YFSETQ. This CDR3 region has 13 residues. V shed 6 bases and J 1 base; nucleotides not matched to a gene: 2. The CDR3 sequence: CASTGQGTDTQYF. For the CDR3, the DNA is TGCGCCAGCACCGGACAGGGCACAGATACGCAGTATTTT.

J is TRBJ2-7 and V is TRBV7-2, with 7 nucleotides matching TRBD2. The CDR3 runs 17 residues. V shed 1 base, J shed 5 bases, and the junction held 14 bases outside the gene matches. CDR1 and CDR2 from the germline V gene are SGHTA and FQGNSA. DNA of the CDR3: TGTGCCAGCAGCTTAGAAGCCATAGTCGGGGGGATTAACGAGCAGTACTTC. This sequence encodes CASSLEAIVGGINEQYF.

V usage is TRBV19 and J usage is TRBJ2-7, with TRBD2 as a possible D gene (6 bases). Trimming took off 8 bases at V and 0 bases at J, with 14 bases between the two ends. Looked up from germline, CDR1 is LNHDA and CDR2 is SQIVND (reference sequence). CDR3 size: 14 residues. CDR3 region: CASGQRANSYEQYF. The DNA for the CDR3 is TGTGCCAGTGGCCAGCGGGCGAACTCCTACGAGCAGTACTTC.

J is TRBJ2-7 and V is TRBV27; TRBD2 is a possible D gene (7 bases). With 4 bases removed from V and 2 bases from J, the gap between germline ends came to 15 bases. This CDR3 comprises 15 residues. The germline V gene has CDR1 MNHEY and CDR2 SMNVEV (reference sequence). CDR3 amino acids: CASSYRGGATYEQYF. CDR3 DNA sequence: TGTGCCAGCAGTTATAGGGGGGGGGCAACCTACGAGCAGTACTTC.

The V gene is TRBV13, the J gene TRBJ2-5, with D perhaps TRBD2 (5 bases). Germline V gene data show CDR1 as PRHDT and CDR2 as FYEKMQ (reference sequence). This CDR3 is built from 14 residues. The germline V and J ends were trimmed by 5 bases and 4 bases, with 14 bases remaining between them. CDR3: CASSRWTPGETQYF. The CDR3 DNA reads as TGTGCCAGCAGCCGATGGACTCCCGGAGAGACCCAGTACTTC.

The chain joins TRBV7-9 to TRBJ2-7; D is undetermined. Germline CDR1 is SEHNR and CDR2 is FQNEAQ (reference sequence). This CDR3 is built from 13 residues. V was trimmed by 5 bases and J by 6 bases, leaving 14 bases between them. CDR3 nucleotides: TGTGCCAGCAGCCCCTCGTCAAGTAGCGAGCAGTACTTC. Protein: CASSPSSSSEQYF.

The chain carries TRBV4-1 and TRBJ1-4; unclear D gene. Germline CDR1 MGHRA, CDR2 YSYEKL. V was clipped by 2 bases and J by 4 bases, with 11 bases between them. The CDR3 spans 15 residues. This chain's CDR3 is CASSQLEGVNEKLFF. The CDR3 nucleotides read TGCGCCAGCAGCCAACTAGAAGGAGTTAATGAAAAACTGTTTTTT.

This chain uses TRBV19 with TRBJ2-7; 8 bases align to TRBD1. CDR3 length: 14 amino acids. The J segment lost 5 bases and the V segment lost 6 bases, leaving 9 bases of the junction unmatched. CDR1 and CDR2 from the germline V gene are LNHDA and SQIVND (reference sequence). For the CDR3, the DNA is TGTGCCAGTAGGCCTGCAGGGGGCTTGGACGAGCAGTACTTC. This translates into CASRPAGGLDEQYF.

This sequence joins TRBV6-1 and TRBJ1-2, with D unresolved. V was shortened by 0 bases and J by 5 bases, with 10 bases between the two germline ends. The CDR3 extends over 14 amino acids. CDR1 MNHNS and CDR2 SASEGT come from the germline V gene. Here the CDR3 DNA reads TGTGCCAGCAGTGAAGCGAACAGAGAATATGGCTACACCTTC. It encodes CASSEANREYGYTF.

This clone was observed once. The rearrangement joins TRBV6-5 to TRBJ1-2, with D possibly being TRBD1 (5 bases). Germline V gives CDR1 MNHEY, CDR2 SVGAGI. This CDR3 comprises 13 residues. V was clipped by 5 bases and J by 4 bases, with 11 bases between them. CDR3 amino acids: CASSTRVGYGYTF. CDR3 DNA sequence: TGTGCCAGCAGTACCAGGGTAGGCTATGGCTACACCTTC.

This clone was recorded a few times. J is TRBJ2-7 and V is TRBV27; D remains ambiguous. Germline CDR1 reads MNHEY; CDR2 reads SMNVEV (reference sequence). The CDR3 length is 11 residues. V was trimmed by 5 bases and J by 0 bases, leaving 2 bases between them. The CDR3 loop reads CASSHSYEQYF. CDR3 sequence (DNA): TGTGCCAGCAGTCACTCCTACGAGCAGTACTTC.

For the CDR3, the DNA is TGTGCCACCAGTGATTCCGGACAGGGCTATGGCTACACCTTC. This translates into CATSDSGQGYGYTF. The rearrangement joins TRBV24-1 to TRBJ1-2; 8 bases map to TRBD1. Germline V gene sequence: CDR1 KGHDR, CDR2 SFDVKD. The length of the CDR3 is 14 residues. J was trimmed by 4 bases and V by 2 bases; bases with no gene match: 2.

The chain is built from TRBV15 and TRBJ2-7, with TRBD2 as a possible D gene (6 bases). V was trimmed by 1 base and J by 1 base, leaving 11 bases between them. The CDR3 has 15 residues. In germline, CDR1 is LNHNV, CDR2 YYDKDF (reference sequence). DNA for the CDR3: TGTGCCACCAGCAGAGGCCTGGGGACTTCCTACGAGCAGTACTTC. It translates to CATSRGLGTSYEQYF.

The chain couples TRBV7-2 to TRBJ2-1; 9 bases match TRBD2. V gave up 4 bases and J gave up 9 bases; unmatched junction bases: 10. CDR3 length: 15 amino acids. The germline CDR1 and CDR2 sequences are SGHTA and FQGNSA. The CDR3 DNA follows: TGTGCCAGCAGCTACATGCGGGGGGGCCTCGGTGAGCAGTTCTTC. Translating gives CASSYMRGGLGEQFF.

This CDR3 is CASSEADRSSYNSPLHF. CDR3 in DNA: TGTGCCAGCAGTGAAGCCGACAGAAGCTCCTATAATTCACCCCTCCACTTT. The V call is TRBV2, the J call TRBJ1-6, with a tentative D call TRBD1 (5 bases). The V end lost 0 bases, the J end lost 0 bases, and 9 bases lay between the germline ends. CDR3 length: 17 amino acids. Germline assignment: CDR1 SNHLY and CDR2 FYNNEI.

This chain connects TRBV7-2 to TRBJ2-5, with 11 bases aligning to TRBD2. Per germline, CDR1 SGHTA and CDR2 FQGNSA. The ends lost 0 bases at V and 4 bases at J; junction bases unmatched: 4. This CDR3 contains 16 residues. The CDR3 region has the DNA TGTGCCAGCAGCTTAGCCCCAGGACTAGCGGGAGAGACCCAGTACTTC. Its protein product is CASSLAPGLAGETQYF.

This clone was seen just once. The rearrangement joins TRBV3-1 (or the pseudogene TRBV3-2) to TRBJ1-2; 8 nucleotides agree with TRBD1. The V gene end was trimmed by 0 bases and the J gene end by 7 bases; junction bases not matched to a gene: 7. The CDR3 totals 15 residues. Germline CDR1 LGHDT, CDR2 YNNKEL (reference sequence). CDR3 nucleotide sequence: TGTGCCAGCAGCCAAGATTGGACAGGGAACGGTGGCTACACCTTC. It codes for CASSQDWTGNGGYTF.

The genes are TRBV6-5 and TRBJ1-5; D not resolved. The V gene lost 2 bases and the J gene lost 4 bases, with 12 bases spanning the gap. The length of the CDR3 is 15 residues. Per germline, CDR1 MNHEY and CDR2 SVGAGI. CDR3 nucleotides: TGTGCCAGCAGTTACGAGAGAGGTGGAAATCAGCCCCAGCATTTT. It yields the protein CASSYERGGNQPQHF.

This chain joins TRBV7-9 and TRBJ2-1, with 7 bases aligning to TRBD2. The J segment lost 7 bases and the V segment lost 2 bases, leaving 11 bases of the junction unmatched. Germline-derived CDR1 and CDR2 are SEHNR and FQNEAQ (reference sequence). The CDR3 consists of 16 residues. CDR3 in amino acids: CASSLPLLLAVNEQFF. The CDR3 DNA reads TGTGCCAGCAGCTTACCCCTTCTGCTAGCGGTAAATGAGCAGTTCTTC.

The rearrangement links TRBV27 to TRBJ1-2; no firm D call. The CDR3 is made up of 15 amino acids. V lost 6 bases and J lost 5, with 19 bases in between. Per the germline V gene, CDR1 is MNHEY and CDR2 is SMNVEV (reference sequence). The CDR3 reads CASRNLLGSLYGYTF. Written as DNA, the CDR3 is TGTGCCAGCAGAAACCTCCTTGGGAGCCTATATGGCTACACCTTC.

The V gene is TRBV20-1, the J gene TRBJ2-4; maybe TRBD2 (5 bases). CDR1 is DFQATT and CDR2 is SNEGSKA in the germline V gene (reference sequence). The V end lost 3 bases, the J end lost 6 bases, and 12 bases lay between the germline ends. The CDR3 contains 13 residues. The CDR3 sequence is CSASEGRVNIQYF. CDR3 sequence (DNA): TGCAGTGCTAGTGAGGGTCGGGTAAACATTCAGTACTTC.

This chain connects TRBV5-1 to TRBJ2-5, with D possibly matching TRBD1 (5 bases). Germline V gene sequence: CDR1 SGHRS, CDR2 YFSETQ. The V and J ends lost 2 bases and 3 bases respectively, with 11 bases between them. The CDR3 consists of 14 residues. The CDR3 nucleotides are TGCGCCAGCAGCTTTGGACGGACAAAAGAGACCCAGTACTTC. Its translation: CASSFGRTKETQYF.

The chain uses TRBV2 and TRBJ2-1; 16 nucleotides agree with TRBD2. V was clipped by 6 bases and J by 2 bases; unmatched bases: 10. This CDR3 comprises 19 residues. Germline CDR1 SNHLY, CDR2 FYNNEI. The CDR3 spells CASRTPRGTSGGAYNEQFF. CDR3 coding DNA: TGTGCCAGCAGGACGCCGCGAGGGACTAGCGGGGGGGCCTACAATGAGCAGTTCTTC.

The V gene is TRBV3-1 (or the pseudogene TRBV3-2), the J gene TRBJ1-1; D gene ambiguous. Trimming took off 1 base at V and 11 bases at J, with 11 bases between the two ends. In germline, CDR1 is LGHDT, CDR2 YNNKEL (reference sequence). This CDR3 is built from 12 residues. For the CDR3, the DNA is TGTGCCAGCAGCCAAGGGCCCCTCGGGGCTTTCTTT. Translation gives CASSQGPLGAFF.

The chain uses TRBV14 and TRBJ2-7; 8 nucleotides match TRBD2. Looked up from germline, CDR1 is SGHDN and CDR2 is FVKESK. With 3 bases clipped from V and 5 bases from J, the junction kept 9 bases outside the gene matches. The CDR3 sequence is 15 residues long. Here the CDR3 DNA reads TGTGCCAGCAGCCAGGAGACTAGCGTCAGTCACGAGCAGTACTTC. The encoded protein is CASSQETSVSHEQYF.